The clone carrying this TCR beta chain was seen ten or more times. The target antigen is unknown. cDNA molecules carried unique molecular identifiers, and template switching added a universal primer site. TCRdb ran MiXCR on the 5' RACE reads and lists one entry per CDR3 protein. The sample has roughly 230,000 distinct CDR3 sequences, about 8.3% seen once. Trimming cost V 1 base and J 2 bases; bases outside gene matches: 9. Germline-derived CDR1 and CDR2 are LGHNA and YNFKEQ. The CDR3 is 18 residues long. This sample was taken from a study of identical twins. Points from the study as a whole: In cord blood, abundant beta clonotypes had fewer insertions; memory showed no trend.

These data were likewise used in another study, on yellow fever vaccine responses in identical twins.

J is TRBJ2-1 and V is TRBV4-2; TRBD2 matches at 9 bases. The sequenced material came from CD8+ T cells sorted from blood. This receptor was taken from a woman aged 18-30 years in good health. The CDR3 here is CASSQGGGRAATYNEQFF. The CDR3 coding sequence is TGTGCCAGCAGCCAAGGAGGCGGGAGGGCTGCCACCTACAATGAGCAGTTCTTC.